The present T cell receptor (beta chain) was sequenced within a study of Graves' ophthalmopathy and Graves' hyperthyroidism. This clonotype was picked up many times. The CDR3 contains 14 residues. With V trimmed by 5 bases and J by 4 bases, 2 bases remained unmatched. From germline, CDR1 is SGHAT and CDR2 FQNNGV. The study amplified TCR beta CDR3 regions using RNA transcripts. The workflow started with a first-round RT-PCR run with HTBI primers and then moved on to a second-round multiplex PCR. TCRdb re-called the multiplex PCR reads with MiXCR, one entry per CDR3 protein. There are some 380,000 distinct CDR3 sequences in the sample; just over 15% occur only once, and 7% lies in the top ten.

The V and J genes are TRBV11-2 and TRBJ1-6, with 7 nucleotides matching TRBD1. The sample taken for sequencing was peripheral blood. The source of this sequence is a woman aged 18-35 years with stable Graves' hyperthyroidism. The CDR3 is CASSRDSYNSPLHF. CDR3 nucleotide sequence: TGTGCCAGCAGCCGGGACAGTTATAATTCACCCCTCCACTTT.